Below, 13 T cell receptor beta chains from the same sample are listed, as sequenced in a study of blood T cell repertoires in COVID-19. The method was immunoSEQ multiplex PCR; TCRdb's version includes in-frame clones alone and lacks a portion of them. The sample has about 170,000 clones; about 90% are singletons. Input material: peripheral blood. The receptors derive from a man aged 25 to 40 with COVID-19, enrolled during active disease.

The gene calls are TRBV5-1 and TRBJ2-5; no clear D gene. The germline gives CDR1 SGHRS, CDR2 YFSETQ. Trimming took 0 bases from V and 4 from J, leaving 7 bases between them. This CDR3 has 13 amino acids. The CDR3 region is CASSLVGGETQYF. The CDR3 DNA reads TGCGCCAGCAGCTTGGTTGGCGGAGAGACCCAGTACTTC.

V gene TRBV12-3 or TRBV12-4 combines with J gene TRBJ1-5, with a tentative D call TRBD1 (5 bases). The CDR3 runs 13 residues. V was pared by 5 bases and J by 4 bases, with 9 bases between. CDR3 in amino acids: CASSAGTNQPQHF. CDR3 nucleotides: TGTGCCAGCAGTGCCGGGACTAATCAGCCCCAGCATTTT.

The chain combines TRBV11-2 with TRBJ1-3; weak D call: TRBD1 (5 bases). Germline values: CDR1 SGHAT, CDR2 FQNNGV. Trimming took 5 bases from V and 0 from J, leaving 14 bases between them. This CDR3 region has 16 residues. The CDR3 bases are TGTGCCAGCAGCCCCTTGGGACTGAACTCTGGAAACACCATATATTTT. Translated, it gives CASSPLGLNSGNTIYF.

This sequence joins TRBV15 and TRBJ1-2, with 9 bases fitting TRBD1. Germline-derived CDR1 and CDR2 are LNHNV and YYDKDF (reference sequence). V lost 1 base to trimming and J lost 10 bases; unmatched junction nucleotides: 4. The CDR3 has 13 amino acids. The CDR3 is CATSRVDRGDYTF. The CDR3 DNA reads TGTGCCACCAGCAGAGTGGACAGGGGCGACTACACCTTC.

This chain links TRBV18 with TRBJ2-1, with 9 bases aligning to TRBD2. This CDR3 has 17 residues. From germline, CDR1 is KGHSH and CDR2 LQKENI. J was trimmed by 4 bases and V by 0 bases; bases with no gene match: 7. CDR3 loop: CASSPPSALAGYNEQFF. CDR3 bases: TGTGCCAGCTCACCACCTTCGGCCCTAGCGGGGTACAATGAGCAGTTCTTC.

The chain is built from TRBV7-2 and TRBJ2-1, with a tentative D call TRBD2 (6 bases). Germline CDR1 SGHTA, CDR2 FQGNSA. The CDR3 is 15 amino acids. V gave up 0 bases and J gave up 7 bases, with 13 bases separating them. The CDR3 sequence is CASSLAGGGANEQFF. CDR3 bases: TGTGCCAGCAGCTTAGCGGGAGGAGGGGCGAATGAGCAGTTCTTC.

This chain links TRBV5-1 with TRBJ2-7, with 11 bases that match TRBD2. The length of the CDR3 is 14 residues. J lost 10 bases, V lost 5 bases, and 11 bases had no gene match. Germline CDR1 reads SGHRS; CDR2 reads YFSETQ. CDR3 bases: TGCGCCAGCAGGGGGGGACTAGCGGATAGCGAACAGTACTTC. Encoded protein: CASRGGLADSEQYF.

The CDR3 protein is CASSLAVDRSTEAFF. CDR3 sequence (DNA): TGTGCCAGTAGTCTGGCGGTAGATCGGAGCACTGAAGCTTTCTTT. The chain combines TRBV19 with TRBJ1-1; D unresolved. This CDR3 spans 15 amino acids. Trimming removed 5 bases from V and 4 bases from J, with 17 bases in between. Germline lookup yields CDR1 LNHDA and CDR2 SQIVND (reference sequence).

The genes are TRBV28 and TRBJ1-2, with TRBD1 matching 7 bases. Germline CDR1 reads MDHEN; CDR2 reads SYDVKM. Trimming at V came to 8 bases and at J to 5 bases, leaving 5 bases not matched to a gene. CDR3 size: 12 residues. This CDR3 is CASGSGGYGYTF. CDR3 DNA: TGTGCCAGCGGATCAGGGGGTTATGGCTACACCTTC.

The J gene is TRBJ2-5, the V gene TRBV5-1; 9 bases are shared with TRBD1. The CDR3 contains 15 residues. Germline V gives CDR1 SGHRS, CDR2 YFSETQ. Germline trimming cut 4 bases from V and 4 bases from J; bases unmatched to any gene: 8. Written as DNA, the CDR3 is TGCGCCAGCAGCACGGGACAGGGTGGTCGAGAGACCCAGTACTTC. This translates into CASSTGQGGRETQYF.

The V gene is TRBV29-1, the J gene TRBJ1-3, with D unclear. The germline CDR1 and CDR2 sequences are SQVTM and ANQGSEA. This CDR3 has 13 amino acids. V was pared by 1 base and J by 0 bases, with 4 bases between. DNA of the CDR3: TGCAGCGTTGAAGCCCACTCTGGAAACACCATATATTTT. Translating it yields CSVEAHSGNTIYF.

This chain uses TRBV24-1 with TRBJ2-5; 14 bases are shared with TRBD2. The CDR3 loop spans 17 amino acids. V was clipped by 4 bases and J by 4 bases; unmatched bases: 7. Germline assignment: CDR1 KGHDR and CDR2 SFDVKD. DNA of the CDR3: TGTGCCACCAGTGAACCCATGGGACTAGCGGGAGTAGAGACCCAGTACTTC. Amino acids: CATSEPMGLAGVETQYF.

This clone ranks as medium-sized. The rearrangement links TRBV19 to TRBJ2-7; possibly TRBD1 for D (6 bases). Trimming cost V 6 bases and J 0 bases, with 18 bases left between them. Germline CDR1 reads LNHDA; CDR2 reads SQIVND (reference sequence). The CDR3 is made up of 16 amino acids. CDR3 sequence: CASRPSWGTSSYEQYF. The CDR3 bases are TGTGCCAGTAGACCATCCTGGGGGACAAGCTCCTACGAGCAGTACTTC.